These T cell receptor beta chains were read from a single sample in a study of cytomegalovirus exposure and HLA in healthy donors. The repertoire was sequenced with immunoSEQ multiplex PCR; TCRdb's copy has only in-frame clones and lacks some. The sample records approximately 160,000 clones, about three quarters being singletons. The sequencing sample was made of PBMCs. The receptors stem from a male donor in good health and CMV-seronegative. CDR3s include the opening cysteine and the closing phenylalanine or tryptophan.

J: TRBJ1-1
V: TRBV11-2
CDR3: CASSQYSGTGGTEAFF

J: TRBJ2-1
V: TRBV27
CDR3: CANSPQRLSSYNEQFF

J: TRBJ2-1
V: TRBV7-6
CDR3: CASSLDTIYNEQFF

J: TRBJ2-7
V: TRBV7-2
CDR3: CASSHQYEQYF

J: TRBJ2-7
V: TRBV7-2
CDR3: CASSLGTSGTPYEQYF

J: TRBJ1-3
V: TRBV6-5
CDR3: CASSYSRGFTGNTIYF

J: TRBJ1-1
V: TRBV6-1
CDR3: CAIRTGLMNTEAFF

J: TRBJ2-1
V: TRBV18
CDR3: CASSPPTSGDEQFF

J: TRBJ1-2
V: TRBV5-1
CDR3: CASSLGDSSWDGYTF

J: TRBJ1-5
V: TRBV2
CDR3: CASSFSGQINQPQHF

J: TRBJ2-1
V: TRBV5-6
CDR3: CASTWGGTASNEQFF

J: TRBJ2-3
V: TRBV30
CDR3: CAWSVSGGALDTQYF

J: TRBJ2-5
V: TRBV5-8
CDR3: CASSGGVAGGVETQYF

J: TRBJ2-3
V: TRBV2
CDR3: CASTGLLAGTDTQYF

J: TRBJ2-2
V: TRBV6-4
CDR3: CASSKKLQRGLADTGELFF

J: NA
V: TRBV5-1
CDR3: CASSPGDYPYEQYF

J: TRBJ1-2
V: TRBV30
CDR3: CAWSGKRSAGGYTF

J: TRBJ2-3
V: TRBV29-1
CDR3: CSVAPGGKRGSTDTQYF

J: TRBJ1-2
V: TRBV25-1
CDR3: CASSRDGYTF

J: TRBJ1-3
V: TRBV9
CDR3: CATGVGNTIYF

J: TRBJ1-5
V: TRBV7-2
CDR3: CASSPRTGSQPQHF

J: TRBJ2-3
V: TRBV5-4
CDR3: CASRGGQSTDTQYF

J: TRBJ1-5
V: TRBV6-6
CDR3: CASRETGALNQPQHF

J: TRBJ1-5
V: TRBV6-1
CDR3: CAGAGGNQPQHF

J: TRBJ1-1
V: TRBV6-1
CDR3: CASSERDRAPEAFF

J: TRBJ2-7
V: TRBV28
CDR3: CASRHSRLAGGLIYEQYF

J: TRBJ2-1
V: TRBV7-7
CDR3: CASSPVGEDNEQFF

J: TRBJ2-3
V: TRBV9
CDR3: CASSPDSRPDTQYF

J: TRBJ2-7
V: TRBV7-9
CDR3: CASTEGLAGGRPYEQYF

J: TRBJ1-2
V: TRBV7-9
CDR3: CASSDPRQGAGYGYTF

J: TRBJ2-1
V: TRBV27
CDR3: CASSPGLVATNEQFF

J: TRBJ2-1
V: TRBV11-2
CDR3: CASSPRLAGVYNEQFF

J: TRBJ2-5
V: TRBV5-6
CDR3: CASSLKGRETQYF

J: TRBJ1-2
V: TRBV15
CDR3: CATSREEYGYTF

J: TRBJ2-5
V: TRBV5-4
CDR3: CASSPRGGGTTGETQYF

J: TRBJ1-5
V: TRBV21-1
CDR3: CASSKKSRDSHNLNQPQHF

J: TRBJ1-5
V: TRBV5-4
CDR3: CASSVTGANQPQHF

J: TRBJ2-5
V: TRBV2
CDR3: CASSLDRAQETQYF

J: TRBJ2-7
V: TRBV11-3
CDR3: CASSLDRADEQYF

J: TRBJ2-3
V: TRBV19
CDR3: CASSIEPGGSTDTQYF

J: TRBJ2-3
V: TRBV11-1
CDR3: CASSPTGSSTDTQYF

J: NA
V: TRBV4-2
CDR3: CASSQELAPYEQYF

J: TRBJ2-5
V: TRBV7-2
CDR3: CASSSDPGRAETQYF

J: TRBJ2-3
V: TRBV30
CDR3: CAWSGGRLTDTQYF

J: TRBJ1-4
V: TRBV4-2
CDR3: CASSQERAQAGEKLFF

J: NA
V: TRBV18
CDR3: CASSPTSGSNEQYF

J: TRBJ1-4
V: TRBV5-4
CDR3: CASSRGQGNEKLFF

J: TRBJ2-7
V: TRBV20-1
CDR3: CSAPGDYEQYF

J: TRBJ1-5
V: TRBV6-5
CDR3: CASTLGTSNQPQHF

J: TRBJ1-5
V: TRBV9
CDR3: CASSAAGTGVNQPQHF